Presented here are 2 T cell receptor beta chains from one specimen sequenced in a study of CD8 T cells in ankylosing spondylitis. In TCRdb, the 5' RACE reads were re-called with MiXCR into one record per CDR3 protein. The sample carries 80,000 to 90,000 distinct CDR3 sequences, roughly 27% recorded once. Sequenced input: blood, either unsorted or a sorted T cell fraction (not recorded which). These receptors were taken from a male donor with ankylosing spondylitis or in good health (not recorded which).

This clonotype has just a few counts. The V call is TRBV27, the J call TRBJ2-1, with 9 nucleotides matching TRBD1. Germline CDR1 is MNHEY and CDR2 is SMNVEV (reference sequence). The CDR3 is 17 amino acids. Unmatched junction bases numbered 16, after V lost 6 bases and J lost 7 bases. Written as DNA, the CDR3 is TGTGCCAGCAGCAAACGAACCGGGACAGGGAAGGGGAATGAGCAGTTCTTC. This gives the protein CASSKRTGTGKGNEQFF.

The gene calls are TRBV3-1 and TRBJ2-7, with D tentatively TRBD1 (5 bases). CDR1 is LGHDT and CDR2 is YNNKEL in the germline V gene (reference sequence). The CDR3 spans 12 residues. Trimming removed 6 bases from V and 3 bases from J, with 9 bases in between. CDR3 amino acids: CASSQTDYEQYF. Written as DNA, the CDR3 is TGTGCCAGCAGTCAGACAGACTACGAGCAGTACTTC.